This T cell receptor beta chain was identified during a study of OX40 agonist ivuxolimab in advanced cancers. Study context: In this cohort, patients received ivuxolimab, an agonistic anti-OX40 (CD134) antibody.

At baseline, cycle 4 day 1, and cycle 7 day 1, blood was sampled. Data came from immunoSEQ multiplex PCR; TCRdb stores just in-frame clones and leaves some out. The sample lists 13,000 or so clones, 65% to 80% occurring once. This CDR3 has 19 amino acids. The ends lost 4 bases at V and 5 bases at J; junction bases unmatched: 19. Germline lookup yields CDR1 LNHDA and CDR2 SQIVND (reference sequence). The sample in question was CD4+ or CD8+ T cells sorted from blood, obtained in a trial of the OX40 agonist ivuxolimab. The chain has TRBV19 and TRBJ2-2; 7 bases line up with TRBD1. This TCR came from an adult with an advanced solid tumor such as melanoma, head and neck, liver or kidney cancer. Written as DNA, the CDR3 is TGTGCCAGTAGTACTCCCGAACTGACAGGAACGACAGGGACCGGGGAGCTGTTTTTT. Its protein is CASSTPELTGTTGTGELFF.